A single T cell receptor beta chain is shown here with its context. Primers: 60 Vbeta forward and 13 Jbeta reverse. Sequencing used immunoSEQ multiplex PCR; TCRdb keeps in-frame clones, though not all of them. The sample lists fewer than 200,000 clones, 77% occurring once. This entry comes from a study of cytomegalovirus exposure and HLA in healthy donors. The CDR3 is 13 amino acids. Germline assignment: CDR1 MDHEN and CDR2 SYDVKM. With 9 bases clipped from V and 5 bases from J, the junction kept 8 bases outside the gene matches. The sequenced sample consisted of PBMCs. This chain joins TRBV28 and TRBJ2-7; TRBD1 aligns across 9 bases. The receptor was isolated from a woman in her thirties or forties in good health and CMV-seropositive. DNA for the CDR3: TGTGCCAGTAATAGACAGGGGGGCAACGAGCAGTACTTC. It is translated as CASNRQGGNEQYF.